The 20 T cell receptor beta chains below were found in one sample sequenced in a study of early stage breast cancer tumors listed by TCRdb under 2017. Library preparation was by the immunoSEQ multiplex PCR assay. Not all clones reach the TCRdb copy of this immuneACCESS table, which keeps in-frame sequences only. Checked studies attribute under half of the gap to unresolved V genes and leave the rest unexplained. The sample table holds about 58,000 clones, of which 60% to 85% were seen once. Nearly 3.5% of the sample rests with the top ten. The sample consisted of blood. These receptors were taken from a person between 30 and 45 years old with breast cancer.

This chain uses TRBV7-3 with TRBJ2-2; tentative D call: TRBD2 (5 bases). The CDR3 extends over 15 amino acids. The V end was cut by 2 bases, the J end by 4 bases, with 11 bases between. Germline V lookup: CDR1 SGHTA, CDR2 FQGTGA. For the CDR3, the DNA is TGTGCCAGCAGCTTAGACTATGCGTCCACCGGGGAGCTGTTTTTT. Its protein product is CASSLDYASTGELFF.

This chain connects TRBV28 to TRBJ2-7, with D possibly being TRBD2 (5 bases). Germline values: CDR1 MDHEN, CDR2 SYDVKM. There are 13 residues in the CDR3. The ends were cut back, 7 bases at V and 0 bases at J, with 10 bases in the middle. The CDR3 loop reads CASISGFSYEQYF. CDR3 DNA sequence: TGTGCCAGCATCTCGGGGTTCTCCTACGAGCAGTACTTC.

This chain joins TRBV30 and TRBJ2-7; the D is unclear. Trimming stripped 1 base from V and 0 bases from J, with 13 bases between. Germline V gene lookup returns CDR1 GTSNPN and CDR2 SVGIG (reference sequence). There are 15 residues in the CDR3. CDR3 DNA sequence: TGTGCCTGGAGTGCTGGGCCTCCTAGCTCCTACGAGCAGTACTTC. Residues: CAWSAGPPSSYEQYF. The whole variable domain, remainder taken from reference TRBV30 and TRBJ2-7, is SQTIHQWPATLVQPVGSPLSLECTVEGTSNPNLYWYRQAAGRGLQLLFYSVGIGQISSEVPQNLSASRPQDRQFILSSKKLLLSDSGFYLCAWSAGPPSSYEQYFGPGTRLTVT.

The genes are TRBV6-1 and TRBJ1-2; D remains ambiguous. V was clipped by 0 bases and J by 4 bases, with 9 bases between them. This CDR3 is built from 14 residues. Germline V lookup: CDR1 MNHNS, CDR2 SASEGT. CDR3 protein: CASSEAALSYGYTF. In DNA form, the CDR3 reads TGTGCCAGCAGTGAAGCGGCCTTGAGCTATGGCTACACCTTC.

The CDR3 loop reads CASSVPSGSFNEQFF. The DNA of the CDR3 is TGCGCCAGCAGCGTACCTAGCGGGAGCTTTAATGAGCAGTTCTTC. This sequence joins TRBV5-1 and TRBJ2-1; 10 bases are shared with TRBD2. Germline V gene sequence: CDR1 SGHRS, CDR2 YFSETQ. The CDR3 spans 15 residues. Unmatched junction bases numbered 8, after V lost 4 bases and J lost 7 bases.

This chain uses TRBV19 with TRBJ2-2; perhaps TRBD2 as D (5 bases). The germline V gene has CDR1 LNHDA and CDR2 SQIVND (reference sequence). V shed 11 bases and J shed 0 bases, with 10 bases lying between them. This CDR3 contains 13 residues. CDR3 loop: CAAGSPNTGELFF. Written as DNA, the CDR3 is TGTGCCGCGGGCAGCCCGAACACCGGGGAGCTGTTTTTT. The whole variable domain, filled in from reference TRBV19 and TRBJ2-2, reads DGGITQSPKYLFRKEGQNVTLSCEQNLNHDAMYWYRQDPGQGLRLIYYSQIVNDFQKGDIAEGYSVSREKKESFPLTVTSAQKNPTAFYLCAAGSPNTGELFFGEGSRLTVL.

V and J are TRBV9 and TRBJ1-1; unclear D gene. Germline CDR1 SGDLS, CDR2 YYNGEE. The V end was cut by 2 bases, the J end by 0 bases, with 5 bases between. The CDR3 covers 13 residues. The CDR3: CASSVQMNTEAFF. DNA for the CDR3: TGTGCCAGCAGCGTTCAGATGAACACTGAAGCTTTCTTT.

The chain joins TRBV5-1 to TRBJ1-6; a weak D match, TRBD1 (6 bases). Per the germline V gene, CDR1 is SGHRS and CDR2 is YFSETQ. Trimming removed 0 bases from V and 9 bases from J, with 19 bases in between. The CDR3 is 17 residues long. As DNA, the CDR3 is TGCGCCAGCAGCTTGGTTTCGGGCAGGGTAGGGGGTTCACCCCTCCACTTT. This encodes CASSLVSGRVGGSPLHF.

The chain combines TRBV10-3 with TRBJ2-7; TRBD1 or TRBD2 may be the D gene (5 bases each). Germline CDR1 ENHRY, CDR2 SYGVKD. The germline V and J ends were trimmed by 9 bases and 4 bases, with 13 bases remaining between them. The CDR3 contains 12 residues. As DNA, the CDR3 is TGTGCCATAGGGACCTCAGAGTACGAGCAGTACTTC. Its translation: CAIGTSEYEQYF.

The gene calls are TRBV30 and TRBJ2-7; tentatively, D is TRBD2 (6 bases). The CDR3 runs 15 residues. Germline V lookup: CDR1 GTSNPN, CDR2 SVGIG (reference sequence). The ends were cut back, 0 bases at V and 2 bases at J, with 14 bases in the middle. The CDR3 DNA is TGTGCCTGGAGTGTAGGGACTGAGATTACCTACGAGCAGTACTTC. As protein: CAWSVGTEITYEQYF.

The genes are TRBV28 and TRBJ2-7; no clear D gene. This CDR3 has 16 residues. Trimming cost V 3 bases and J 1 base, with 16 bases left between them. Germline lookup yields CDR1 MDHEN and CDR2 SYDVKM. The DNA of the CDR3 is TGTGCCAGCAGTTTCTGGTCTACCCGACGGTCCTACGAGCAGTACTTC. As protein: CASSFWSTRRSYEQYF.

The chain has TRBV5-1 and TRBJ2-3; no firm D call. Germline V gene sequence: CDR1 SGHRS, CDR2 YFSETQ. V was pared by 7 bases and J by 6 bases, with 12 bases between. This CDR3 region has 12 residues. In DNA form, the CDR3 reads TGCGCCAGCCGTGGTCTCGGGGATACGCAGTATTTT. Translated, it gives CASRGLGDTQYF.

The chain is built from TRBV15 and TRBJ2-1, with D perhaps matching TRBD1 (5 bases). This CDR3 contains 16 residues. The germline V gene encodes CDR1 LNHNV and CDR2 YYDKDF (reference sequence). V shed 0 bases and J shed 5 bases, with 14 bases lying between them. CDR3 sequence: CATSRDRAGSDNEQFF. The CDR3 DNA reads as TGTGCCACCAGCAGAGATAGGGCAGGGTCGGACAATGAGCAGTTCTTC.

The chain links TRBV14 to TRBJ1-1, with a possible D match to TRBD1 (5 bases). The CDR3 spans 16 residues. CDR1 and CDR2 from the germline V gene are SGHDN and FVKESK. The germline V and J ends were trimmed by 0 bases and 0 bases, with 11 bases remaining between them. The CDR3: CASSQDWGNMNTEAFF. The CDR3 coding sequence is TGTGCCAGCAGCCAAGATTGGGGGAACATGAACACTGAAGCTTTCTTT.

The chain is built from TRBV18 and TRBJ2-7; tentatively, D is TRBD2 (6 bases). The CDR3 is 15 amino acids. Germline loops: CDR1 KGHSH, CDR2 LQKENI. V lost 4 bases and J 3 bases, leaving 16 bases between the germline ends. CDR3 in amino acids: CASSRVGGDDYEQYF. The CDR3 region has the DNA TGTGCCAGCTCACGAGTCGGCGGGGACGACTACGAGCAGTACTTC. The complete variable domain, with remaining parts taken from reference TRBV18 and TRBJ2-7, reads NAGVMQNPRHLVRRRGQEARLRCSPMKGHSHVYWYRQLPEEGLKFMVYLQKENIIDESGMPKERFSAEFPKEGPSILRIQQVVRGDSAAYFCASSRVGGDDYEQYFGPGTRLTVT.

The V call is TRBV18, the J call TRBJ2-3, with D possibly being TRBD2 (6 bases). V was trimmed by 4 bases and J by 2 bases, leaving 13 bases between them. CDR1 and CDR2 from the germline V gene are KGHSH and LQKENI. The CDR3 is 15 residues long. In nucleotides, the CDR3 is TGTGCCAGCTCACGGACGGGACTGAACACAGATACGCAGTATTTT. This encodes CASSRTGLNTDTQYF.

The chain recombines TRBV11-3 with TRBJ2-2, with 7 bases that match TRBD2. Germline CDR1 and CDR2: SGHNT and YENEEA. CDR3 size: 15 residues. J was trimmed by 6 bases and V by 5 bases; bases with no gene match: 9. Here the CDR3 DNA reads TGTGCCAGCAGCCGAAGGGCGGGAGTTTCCGGGGAGCTGTTTTTT. Amino acids: CASSRRAGVSGELFF.

The gene calls are TRBV7-9 and TRBJ2-1; D uncertain. CDR3 length equals 17 residues. Trimming left V 0 bases short and J 0 bases short, with 12 bases between. Germline assignment: CDR1 SEHNR and CDR2 FQNEAQ (reference sequence). CDR3 DNA sequence: TGTGCCAGCAGCTTAGCCGACGGATCCAGCTCCTACAATGAGCAGTTCTTC. Its translation: CASSLADGSSSYNEQFF.

This clone has just a few counts. This sequence joins TRBV7-7 and TRBJ2-2, with TRBD2 matching over 12 bases. CDR1 is SSHAT and CDR2 is FNYEAQ in the germline V gene (reference sequence). The CDR3 is 16 residues long. The ends lost 5 bases at V and 4 bases at J; junction bases unmatched: 5. CDR3: CASSPGLAGLTGELFF. The CDR3 nucleotides are TGTGCCAGCAGCCCCGGACTAGCGGGACTCACCGGGGAGCTGTTTTTT. The complete variable domain, with remaining parts taken from reference TRBV7-7 and TRBJ2-2, reads GAGVSQSPRYKVTKRGQDVTLRCDPISSHATLYWYQQALGQGPEFLTYFNYEAQPDKSGLPSDRFSAERPEGSISTLTIQRTEQRDSAMYRCASSPGLAGLTGELFFGEGSRLTVL.

V usage is TRBV10-3 and J usage is TRBJ1-6, with D uncertain. This CDR3 contains 14 residues. In germline, CDR1 is ENHRY, CDR2 SYGVKD. The V end was cut by 3 bases, the J end by 7 bases, with 10 bases between. CDR3 amino acids: CAISDKAPNSPLHF. CDR3 bases: TGTGCCATCAGTGACAAGGCTCCAAATTCACCCCTCCACTTT.